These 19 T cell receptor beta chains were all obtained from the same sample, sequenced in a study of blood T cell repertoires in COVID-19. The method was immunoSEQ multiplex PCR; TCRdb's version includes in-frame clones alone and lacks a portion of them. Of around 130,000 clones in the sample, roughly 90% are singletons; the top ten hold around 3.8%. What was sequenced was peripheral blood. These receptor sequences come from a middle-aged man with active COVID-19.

The CDR3 nucleotides read TGTGCCAGCAGCTACGGTTTTGGGGAGCTGTTTTTT. Its protein product is CASSYGFGELFF. This chain connects TRBV5-5 to TRBJ2-2; D gene uncertain. The V end was cut by 3 bases, the J end by 8 bases, with 8 bases between. CDR3 size: 12 residues. Germline values: CDR1 SGHKS, CDR2 YYEKEE (reference sequence).

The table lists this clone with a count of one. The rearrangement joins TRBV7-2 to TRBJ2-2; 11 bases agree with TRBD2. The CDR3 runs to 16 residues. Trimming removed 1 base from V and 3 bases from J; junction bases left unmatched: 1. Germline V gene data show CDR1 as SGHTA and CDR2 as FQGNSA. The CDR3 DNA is TGTGCCAGCAGCTTAGTGGGACTAGCGGACACCGGGGAGCTGTTTTTT. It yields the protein CASSLVGLADTGELFF.

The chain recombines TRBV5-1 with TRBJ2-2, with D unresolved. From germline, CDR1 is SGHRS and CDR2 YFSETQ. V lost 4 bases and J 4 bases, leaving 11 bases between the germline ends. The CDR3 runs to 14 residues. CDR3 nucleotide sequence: TGCGCCAGCAGCCCCGCTAGTGGCACCGGGGAGCTGTTTTTT. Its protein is CASSPASGTGELFF.

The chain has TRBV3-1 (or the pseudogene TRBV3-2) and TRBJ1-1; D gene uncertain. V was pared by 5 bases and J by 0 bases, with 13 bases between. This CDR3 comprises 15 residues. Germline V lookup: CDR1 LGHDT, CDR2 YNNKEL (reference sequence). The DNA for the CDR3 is TGTGCCAGCAGCAAAGGAGACAAACTGAACACTGAAGCTTTCTTT. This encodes CASSKGDKLNTEAFF.

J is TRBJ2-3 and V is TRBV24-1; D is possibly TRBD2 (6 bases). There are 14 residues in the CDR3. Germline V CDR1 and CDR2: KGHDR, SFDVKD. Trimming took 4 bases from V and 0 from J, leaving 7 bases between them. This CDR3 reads CATSEGGSTDTQYF. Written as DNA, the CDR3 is TGTGCCACCAGTGAGGGGGGAAGCACAGATACGCAGTATTTT.

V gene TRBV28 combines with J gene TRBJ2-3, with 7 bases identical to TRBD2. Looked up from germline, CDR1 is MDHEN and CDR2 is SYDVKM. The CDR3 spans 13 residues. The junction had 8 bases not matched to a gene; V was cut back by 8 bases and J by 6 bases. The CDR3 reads CASAGGRGDTQYF. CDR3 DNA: TGTGCCAGCGCTGGCGGGAGAGGGGATACGCAGTATTTT.

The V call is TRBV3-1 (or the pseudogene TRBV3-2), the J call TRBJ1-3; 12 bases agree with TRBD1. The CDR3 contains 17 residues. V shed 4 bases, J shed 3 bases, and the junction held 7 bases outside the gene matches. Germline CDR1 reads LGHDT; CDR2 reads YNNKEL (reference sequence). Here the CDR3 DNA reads TGTGCCAGCAGCCCCCGGGACAGGGGGCGCGGTGGAAACACCATATATTTT. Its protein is CASSPRDRGRGGNTIYF.

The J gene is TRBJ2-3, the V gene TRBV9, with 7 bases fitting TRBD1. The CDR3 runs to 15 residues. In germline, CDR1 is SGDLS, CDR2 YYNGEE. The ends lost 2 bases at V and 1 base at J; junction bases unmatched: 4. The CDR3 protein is CASSVRDSRTDTQYF. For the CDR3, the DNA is TGTGCCAGCAGCGTCCGGGACAGCCGCACAGATACGCAGTATTTT.

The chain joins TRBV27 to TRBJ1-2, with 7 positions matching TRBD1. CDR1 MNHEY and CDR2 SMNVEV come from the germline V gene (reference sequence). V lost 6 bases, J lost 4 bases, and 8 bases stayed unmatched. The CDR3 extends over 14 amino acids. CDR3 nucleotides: TGTGCCAGCAGACCAACGACAGGGCCCTATGGCTACACCTTC. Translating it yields CASRPTTGPYGYTF.

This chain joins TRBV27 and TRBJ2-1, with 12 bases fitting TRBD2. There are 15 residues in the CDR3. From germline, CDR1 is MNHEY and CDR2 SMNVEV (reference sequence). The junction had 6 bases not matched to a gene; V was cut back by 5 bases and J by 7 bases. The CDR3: CASSPLAGGQNEQFF. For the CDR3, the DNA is TGTGCCAGCAGTCCCCTAGCGGGGGGGCAAAATGAGCAGTTCTTC.

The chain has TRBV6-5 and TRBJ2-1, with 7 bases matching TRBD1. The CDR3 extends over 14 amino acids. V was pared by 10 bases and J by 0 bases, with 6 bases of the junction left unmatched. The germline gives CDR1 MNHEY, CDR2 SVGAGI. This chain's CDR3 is CAIGQAGSYNEQFF. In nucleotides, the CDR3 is TGTGCCATCGGACAGGCGGGCTCCTACAATGAGCAGTTCTTC.

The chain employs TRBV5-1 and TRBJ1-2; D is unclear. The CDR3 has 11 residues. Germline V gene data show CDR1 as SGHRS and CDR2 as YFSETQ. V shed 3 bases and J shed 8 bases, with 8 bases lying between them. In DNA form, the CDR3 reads TGCGCCAGCAGCTCGGGAAACGGCTACACCTTC. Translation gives CASSSGNGYTF.

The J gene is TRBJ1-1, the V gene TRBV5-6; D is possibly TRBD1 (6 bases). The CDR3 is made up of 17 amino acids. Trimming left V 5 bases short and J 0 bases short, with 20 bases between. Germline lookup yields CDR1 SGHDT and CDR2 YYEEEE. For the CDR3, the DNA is TGTGCCAGCAGTTCCATCAGACAGGCAGCGATGAACACTGAAGCTTTCTTT. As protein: CASSSIRQAAMNTEAFF.

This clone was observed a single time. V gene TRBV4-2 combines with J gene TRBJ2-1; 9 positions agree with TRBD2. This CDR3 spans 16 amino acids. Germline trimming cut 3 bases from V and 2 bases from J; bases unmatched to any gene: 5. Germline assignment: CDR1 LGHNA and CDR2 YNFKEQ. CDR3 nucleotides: TGTGCCAGCAGCCACGTACTAGCGGGCACCTACAATGAGCAGTTCTTC. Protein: CASSHVLAGTYNEQFF.

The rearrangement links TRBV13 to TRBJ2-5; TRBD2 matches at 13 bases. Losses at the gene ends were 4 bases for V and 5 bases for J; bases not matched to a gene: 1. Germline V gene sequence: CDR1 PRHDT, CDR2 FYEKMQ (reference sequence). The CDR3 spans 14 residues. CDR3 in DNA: TGTGCCAGCAGCTCGGGACTAGCGGGGGAGACCCAGTACTTC. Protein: CASSSGLAGETQYF.

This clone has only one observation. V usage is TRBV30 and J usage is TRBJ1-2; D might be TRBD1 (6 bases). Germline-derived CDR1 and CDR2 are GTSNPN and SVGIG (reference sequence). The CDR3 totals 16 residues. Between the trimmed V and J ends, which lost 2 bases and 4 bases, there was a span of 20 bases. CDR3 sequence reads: CAWSKTPWTVPYGYTF. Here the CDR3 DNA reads TGTGCCTGGAGTAAGACCCCATGGACAGTTCCCTATGGCTACACCTTC.

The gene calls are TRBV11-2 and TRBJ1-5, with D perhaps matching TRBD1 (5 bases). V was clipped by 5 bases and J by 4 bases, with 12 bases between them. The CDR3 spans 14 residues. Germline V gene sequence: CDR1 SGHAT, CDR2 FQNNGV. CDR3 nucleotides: TGTGCCAGCAGCCAGGACACAAAAAATCAGCCCCAGCATTTT. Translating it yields CASSQDTKNQPQHF.

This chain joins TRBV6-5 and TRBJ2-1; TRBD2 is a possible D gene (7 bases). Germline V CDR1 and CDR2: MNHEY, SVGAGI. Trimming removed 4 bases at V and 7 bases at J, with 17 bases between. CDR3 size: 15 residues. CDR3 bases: TGTGCCAGCAGTTCCGTCGGACTAGGACAGAATGAGCAGTTCTTC. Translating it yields CASSSVGLGQNEQFF.

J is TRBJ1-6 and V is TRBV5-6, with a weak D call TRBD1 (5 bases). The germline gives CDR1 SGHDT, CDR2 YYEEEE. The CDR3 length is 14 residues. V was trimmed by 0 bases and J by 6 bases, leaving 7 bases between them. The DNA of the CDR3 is TGTGCCAGCAGCTTGGGACAGTCTAATTCACCCCTCCACTTT. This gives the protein CASSLGQSNSPLHF. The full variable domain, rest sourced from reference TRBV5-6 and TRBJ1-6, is DAGVTQSPTHLIKTRGQQVTLRCSPKSGHDTVSWYQQALGQGPQFIFQYYEEEERQRGNFPDRFSGHQFPNYSSELNVNALLLGDSALYLCASSLGQSNSPLHFGNGTRLTVT.